The 2 T cell receptor beta chains reported below all come from one sample, sequenced in a study of identical twins. TCRdb called the 5' RACE reads again in MiXCR, with one record for every CDR3 protein. The sample records 400,000 to 650,000 distinct CDR3 sequences, approximately 22% being singletons. These data are also associated with another study on T cells expressing NK-cell markers.

Source material: CD4+ T cells sorted from blood. These receptors were obtained from a woman aged 18-29 years in good health.

The V and J genes are TRBV7-2 and TRBJ2-1; the D gene is possibly TRBD1 (5 bases). There are 13 residues in the CDR3. Germline CDR1 and CDR2: SGHTA and FQGNSA. Trimming pared 4 bases from V and 7 bases from J, leaving 11 bases between. CDR3 region: CASSSQVGNEQFF. CDR3 in DNA: TGTGCCAGCAGCTCACAGGTGGGTAATGAGCAGTTCTTC. The complete variable domain, with remaining parts taken from reference TRBV7-2 and TRBJ2-1, reads GAGVSQSPSNKVTEKGKDVELRCDPISGHTALYWYRQSLGQGLEFLIYFQGNSAPDKSGLPSDRFSAERTGGSVSTLTIQRTQQEDSAVYLCASSSQVGNEQFFGPGTRLTVL.

This clonotype has more than one count but fewer than ten. The gene calls are TRBV6-5 and TRBJ2-1; maybe TRBD2 (5 bases). This CDR3 has 15 amino acids. Trimming pared 3 bases from V and 5 bases from J, leaving 14 bases between. Per germline, CDR1 MNHEY and CDR2 SVGAGI. CDR3: CASSYVRAKNNEQFF. For the CDR3, the DNA is TGTGCCAGCAGTTATGTGAGGGCCAAGAACAATGAGCAGTTCTTC.